This TCR beta chain was recovered during a study of PD-1 blockade in mismatch repair-deficient tumors. General study points: After pembrolizumab, tumor-resident clones rose rapidly, then generally contracted before radiologic responses.

The germline gives CDR1 SGHNT, CDR2 YENEEA. The CDR3 is made up of 12 amino acids. Deletions cut 2 bases from V and 3 bases from J, with 4 bases between. Worth noting for this clone: Antigen specificity is unknown.

Using immunoSEQ multiplex PCR, the repertoire was profiled, and TCRdb retains in-frame clones only, with some absent. This table has around 50,000 clones, 65% to 80% appearing once. Sequences were derived from PBMCs, sampled before pembrolizumab treatment. This TCR derives from an adult with mismatch repair-deficient cancer. This chain links TRBV11-3 with TRBJ1-1; no clear D gene. The CDR3 coding sequence is TGTGCCAGCAGCTTAACCGACACTGAAGCTTTCTTT. It is translated as CASSLTDTEAFF. Together with reference TRBV11-3 and TRBJ1-1, the CDR3 gives the full variable domain: EAGVVQSPRYKIIEKKQPVAFWCNPISGHNTLYWYLQNLGQGPELLIRYENEEAVDDSQLPKDRFSAERLKGVDSTLKIQPAELGDSAVYLCASSLTDTEAFFGQGTRLTVV.